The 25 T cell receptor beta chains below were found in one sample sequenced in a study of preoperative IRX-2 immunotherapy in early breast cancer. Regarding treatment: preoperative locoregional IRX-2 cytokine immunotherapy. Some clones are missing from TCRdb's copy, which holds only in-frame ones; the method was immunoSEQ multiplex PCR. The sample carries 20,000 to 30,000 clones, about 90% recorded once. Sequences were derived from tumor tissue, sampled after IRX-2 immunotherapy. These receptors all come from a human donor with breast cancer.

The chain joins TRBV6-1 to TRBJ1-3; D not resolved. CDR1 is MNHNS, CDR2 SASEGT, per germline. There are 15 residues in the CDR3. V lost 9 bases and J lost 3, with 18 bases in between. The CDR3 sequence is CASIRSTLLGNTIYF. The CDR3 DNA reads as TGTGCCAGTATTCGGTCGACCCTTCTTGGAAACACCATATATTTT.

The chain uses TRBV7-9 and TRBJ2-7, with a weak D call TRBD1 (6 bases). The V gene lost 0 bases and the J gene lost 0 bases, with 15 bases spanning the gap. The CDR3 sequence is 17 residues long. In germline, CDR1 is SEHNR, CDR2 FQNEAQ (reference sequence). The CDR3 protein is CASSLAGDTQVSYEQYF. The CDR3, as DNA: TGTGCCAGCAGCTTAGCGGGGGACACCCAAGTCTCCTACGAGCAGTACTTC. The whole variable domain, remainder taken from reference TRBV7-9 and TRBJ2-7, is DTGVSQNPRHKITKRGQNVTFRCDPISEHNRLYWYRQTLGQGPEFLTYFQNEAQLEKSRLLSDRFSAERPKGSFSTLEIQRTEQGDSAMYLCASSLAGDTQVSYEQYFGPGTRLTVT.

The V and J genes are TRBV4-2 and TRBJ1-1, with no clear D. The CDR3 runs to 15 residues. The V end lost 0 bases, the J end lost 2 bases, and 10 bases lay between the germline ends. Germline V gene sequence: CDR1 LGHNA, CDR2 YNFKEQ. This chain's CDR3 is CASSQDPATNTEAFF. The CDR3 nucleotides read TGTGCCAGCAGCCAAGATCCCGCGACAAACACTGAAGCTTTCTTT.

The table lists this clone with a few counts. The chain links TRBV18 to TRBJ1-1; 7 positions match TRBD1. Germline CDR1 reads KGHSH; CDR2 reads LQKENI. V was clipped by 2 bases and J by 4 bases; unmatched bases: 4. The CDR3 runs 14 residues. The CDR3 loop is CASSPVAGGTEAFF. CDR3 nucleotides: TGTGCCAGCTCACCAGTGGCAGGGGGCACTGAAGCTTTCTTT.

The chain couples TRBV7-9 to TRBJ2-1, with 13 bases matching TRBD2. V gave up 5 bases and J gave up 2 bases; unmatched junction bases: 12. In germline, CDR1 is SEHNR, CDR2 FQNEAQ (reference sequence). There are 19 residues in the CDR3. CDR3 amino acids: CASSDFPGLAGKTYNEQFF. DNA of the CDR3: TGTGCCAGCAGCGACTTCCCGGGACTAGCGGGGAAAACCTACAATGAGCAGTTCTTC.

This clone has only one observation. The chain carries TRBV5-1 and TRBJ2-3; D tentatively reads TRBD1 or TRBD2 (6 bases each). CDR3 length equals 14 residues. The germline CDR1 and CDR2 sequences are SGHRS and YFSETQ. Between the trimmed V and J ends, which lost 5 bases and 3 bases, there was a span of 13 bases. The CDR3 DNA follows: TGCGCCAGCAGGGAGCAAGGGGGGACAGATACGCAGTATTTT. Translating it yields CASREQGGTDTQYF.

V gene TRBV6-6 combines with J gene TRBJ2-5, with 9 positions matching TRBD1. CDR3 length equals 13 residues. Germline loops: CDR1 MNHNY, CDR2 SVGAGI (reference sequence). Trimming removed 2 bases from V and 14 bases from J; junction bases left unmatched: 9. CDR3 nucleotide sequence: TGTGCCAGCAGTTACCTGGACAGGGGCCTTGTCTACTTC. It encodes CASSYLDRGLVYF.

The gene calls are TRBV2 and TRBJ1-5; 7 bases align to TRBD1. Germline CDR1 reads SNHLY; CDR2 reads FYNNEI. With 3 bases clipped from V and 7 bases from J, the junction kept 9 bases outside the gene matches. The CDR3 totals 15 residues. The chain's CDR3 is CASSEEKTGIQPQHF. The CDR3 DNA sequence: TGTGCCAGCAGTGAGGAGAAGACAGGGATCCAGCCCCAGCATTTT.

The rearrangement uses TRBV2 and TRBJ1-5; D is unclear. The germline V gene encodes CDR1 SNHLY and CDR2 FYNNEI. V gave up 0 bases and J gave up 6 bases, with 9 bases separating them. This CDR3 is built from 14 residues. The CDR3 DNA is TGTGCCAGCAGTGAAGCAGGTCGGGGTCAGCCCCAGCATTTT. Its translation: CASSEAGRGQPQHF.

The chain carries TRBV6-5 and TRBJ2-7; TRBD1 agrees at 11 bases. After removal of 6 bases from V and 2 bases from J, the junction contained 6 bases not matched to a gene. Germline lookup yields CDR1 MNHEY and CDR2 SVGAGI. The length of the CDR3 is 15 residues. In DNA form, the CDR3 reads TGTGCCAGCAGAACCGGGACAGGGGGGGCCTACGAGCAGTACTTC. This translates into CASRTGTGGAYEQYF.

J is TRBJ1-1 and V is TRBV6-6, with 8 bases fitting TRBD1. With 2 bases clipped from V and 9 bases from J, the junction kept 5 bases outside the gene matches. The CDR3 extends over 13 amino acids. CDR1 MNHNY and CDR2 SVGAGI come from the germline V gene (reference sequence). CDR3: CASSYPDRVQAFF. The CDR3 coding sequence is TGTGCCAGCAGTTACCCGGACAGGGTCCAAGCTTTCTTT.

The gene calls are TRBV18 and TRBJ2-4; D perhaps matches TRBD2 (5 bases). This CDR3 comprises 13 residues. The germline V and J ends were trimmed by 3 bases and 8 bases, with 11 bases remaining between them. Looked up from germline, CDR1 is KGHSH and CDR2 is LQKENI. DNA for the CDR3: TGTGCCAGCTCACCCGAACTCGGGGACATTCAGTACTTC. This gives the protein CASSPELGDIQYF.

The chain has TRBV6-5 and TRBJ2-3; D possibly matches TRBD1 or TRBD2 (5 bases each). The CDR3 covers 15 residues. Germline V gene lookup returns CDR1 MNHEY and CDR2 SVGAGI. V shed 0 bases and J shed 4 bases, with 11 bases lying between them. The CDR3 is CASSYSILGADTQYF. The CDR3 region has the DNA TGTGCCAGCAGTTACTCGATCCTGGGGGCAGATACGCAGTATTTT.

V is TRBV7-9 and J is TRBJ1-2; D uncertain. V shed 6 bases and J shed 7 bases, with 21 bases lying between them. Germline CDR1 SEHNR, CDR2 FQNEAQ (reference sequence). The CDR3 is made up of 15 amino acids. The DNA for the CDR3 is TGTGCCAGCAGACGTATATACGGGTTGGGGAGTGGCTACACCTTC. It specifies CASRRIYGLGSGYTF.

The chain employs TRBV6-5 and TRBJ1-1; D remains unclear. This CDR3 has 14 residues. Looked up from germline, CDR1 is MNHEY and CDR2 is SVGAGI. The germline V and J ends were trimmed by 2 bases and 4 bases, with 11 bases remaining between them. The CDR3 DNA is TGTGCCAGCAGTTACGATACTTGGGGCACTGAAGCTTTCTTT. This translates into CASSYDTWGTEAFF.

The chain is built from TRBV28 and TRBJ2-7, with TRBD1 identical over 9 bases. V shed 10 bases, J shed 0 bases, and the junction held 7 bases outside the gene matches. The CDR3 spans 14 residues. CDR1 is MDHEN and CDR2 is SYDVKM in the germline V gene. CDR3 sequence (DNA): TGTGCCACCCTGGGACAGGGCCCCTCCTACGAGCAGTACGTC. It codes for CATLGQGPSYEQYV.

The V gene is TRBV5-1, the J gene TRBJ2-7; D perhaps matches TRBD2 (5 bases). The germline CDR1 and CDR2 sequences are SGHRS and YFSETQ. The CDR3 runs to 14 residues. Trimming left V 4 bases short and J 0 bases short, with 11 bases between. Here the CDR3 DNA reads TGCGCCAGCAGCAAAACTAGTACCTCCTACGAGCAGTACTTC. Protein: CASSKTSTSYEQYF.

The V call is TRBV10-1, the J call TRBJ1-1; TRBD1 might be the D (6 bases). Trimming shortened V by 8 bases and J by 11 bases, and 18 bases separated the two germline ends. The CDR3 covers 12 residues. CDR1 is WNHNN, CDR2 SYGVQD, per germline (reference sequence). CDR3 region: CASGEGVQGAFF. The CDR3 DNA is TGCGCCAGCGGAGAGGGGGTCCAGGGGGCTTTCTTT.

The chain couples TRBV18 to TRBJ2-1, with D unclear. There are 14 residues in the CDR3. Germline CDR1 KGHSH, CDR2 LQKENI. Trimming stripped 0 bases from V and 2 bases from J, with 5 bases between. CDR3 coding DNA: TGTGCCAGCTCACCACCGGAACCCTACAATGAGCAGTTCTTC. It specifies CASSPPEPYNEQFF.

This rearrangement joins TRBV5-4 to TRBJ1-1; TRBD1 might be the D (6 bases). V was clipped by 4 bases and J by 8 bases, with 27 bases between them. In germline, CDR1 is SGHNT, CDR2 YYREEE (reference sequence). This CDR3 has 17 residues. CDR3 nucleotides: TGTGCCAGCAGCCAGGACAGAAGCAACTCACATGAACGGGAAGCTTTCTTT. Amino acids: CASSQDRSNSHEREAFF.

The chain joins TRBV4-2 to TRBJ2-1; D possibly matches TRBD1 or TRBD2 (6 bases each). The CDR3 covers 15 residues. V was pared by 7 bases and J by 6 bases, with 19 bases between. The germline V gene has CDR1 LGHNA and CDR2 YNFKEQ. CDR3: CASTLDWGALNEQFF. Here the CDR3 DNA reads TGTGCCAGCACCCTGGACTGGGGGGCTCTCAATGAGCAGTTCTTC.

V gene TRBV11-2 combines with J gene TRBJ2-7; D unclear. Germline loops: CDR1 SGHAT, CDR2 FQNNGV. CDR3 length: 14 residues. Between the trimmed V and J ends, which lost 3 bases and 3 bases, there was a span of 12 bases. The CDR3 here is CASSLLNGDYEQYV. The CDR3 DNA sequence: TGTGCCAGCAGCTTGCTGAATGGAGACTACGAGCAGTACGTC.

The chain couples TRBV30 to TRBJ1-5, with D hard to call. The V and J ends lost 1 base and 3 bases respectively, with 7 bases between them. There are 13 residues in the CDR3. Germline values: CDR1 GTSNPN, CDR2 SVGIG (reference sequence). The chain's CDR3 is CAWSAQINQPQHF. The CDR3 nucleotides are TGTGCCTGGAGTGCACAGATCAATCAGCCCCAGCATTTT.

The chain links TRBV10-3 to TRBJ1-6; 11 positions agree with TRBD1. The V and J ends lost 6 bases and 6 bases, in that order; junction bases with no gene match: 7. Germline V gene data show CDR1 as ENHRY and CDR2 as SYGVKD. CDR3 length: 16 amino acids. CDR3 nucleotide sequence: TGTGCCATCAGCTCGGCGGGGACAGGGGGTAATTCACCCCTCCACTTT. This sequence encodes CAISSAGTGGNSPLHF.

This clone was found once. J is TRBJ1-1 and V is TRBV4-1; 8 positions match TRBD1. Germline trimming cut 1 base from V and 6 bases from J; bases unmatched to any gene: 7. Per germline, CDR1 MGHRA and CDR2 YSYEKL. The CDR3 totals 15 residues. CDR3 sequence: CASSQVGTGKSEAFF. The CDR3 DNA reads TGCGCCAGCAGCCAAGTTGGGACAGGCAAGTCTGAAGCTTTCTTT.